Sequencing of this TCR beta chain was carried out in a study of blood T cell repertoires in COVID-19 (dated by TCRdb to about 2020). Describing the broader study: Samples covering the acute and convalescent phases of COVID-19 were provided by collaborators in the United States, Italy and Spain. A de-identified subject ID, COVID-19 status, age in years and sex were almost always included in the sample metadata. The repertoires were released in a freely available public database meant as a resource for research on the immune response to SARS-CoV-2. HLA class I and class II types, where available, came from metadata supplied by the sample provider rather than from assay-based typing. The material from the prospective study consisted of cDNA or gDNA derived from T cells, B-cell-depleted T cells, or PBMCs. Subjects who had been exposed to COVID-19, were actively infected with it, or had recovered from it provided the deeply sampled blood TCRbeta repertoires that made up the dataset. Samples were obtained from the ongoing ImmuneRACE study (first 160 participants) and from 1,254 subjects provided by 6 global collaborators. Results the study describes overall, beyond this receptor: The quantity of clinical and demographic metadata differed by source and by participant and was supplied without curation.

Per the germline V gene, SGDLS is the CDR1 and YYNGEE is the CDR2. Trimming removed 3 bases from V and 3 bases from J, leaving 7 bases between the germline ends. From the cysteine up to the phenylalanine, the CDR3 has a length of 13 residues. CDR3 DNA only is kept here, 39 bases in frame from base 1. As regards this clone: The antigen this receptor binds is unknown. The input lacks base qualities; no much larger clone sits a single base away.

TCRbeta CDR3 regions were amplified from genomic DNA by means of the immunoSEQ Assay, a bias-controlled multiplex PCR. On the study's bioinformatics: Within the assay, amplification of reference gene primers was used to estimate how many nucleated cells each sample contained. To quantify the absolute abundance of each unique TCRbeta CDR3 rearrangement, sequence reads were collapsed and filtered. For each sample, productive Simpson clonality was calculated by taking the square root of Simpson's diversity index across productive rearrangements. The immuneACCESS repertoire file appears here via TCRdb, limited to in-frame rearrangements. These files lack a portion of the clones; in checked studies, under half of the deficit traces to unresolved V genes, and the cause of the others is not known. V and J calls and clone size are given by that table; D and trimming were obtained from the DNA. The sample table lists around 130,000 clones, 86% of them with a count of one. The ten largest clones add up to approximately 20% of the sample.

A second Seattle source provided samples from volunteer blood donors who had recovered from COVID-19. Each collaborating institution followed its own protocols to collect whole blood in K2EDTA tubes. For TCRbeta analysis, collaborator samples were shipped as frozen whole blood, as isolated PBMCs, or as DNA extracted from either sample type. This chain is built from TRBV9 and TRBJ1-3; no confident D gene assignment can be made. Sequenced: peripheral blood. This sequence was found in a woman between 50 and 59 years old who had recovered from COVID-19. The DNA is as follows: TGTGCCAGCAGCGAATACAGTGGAAACACCATATATTTT. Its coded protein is CASSEYSGNTIYF.